One sample yielded the 22 T cell receptor beta chains listed below, sequenced in a study of tumor T cells in aggressive B-cell lymphoma. Using immunoSEQ multiplex PCR, the repertoire was profiled, and TCRdb retains in-frame clones only, with some absent. Here the sample spans about 5,600 clones, 70% to 85% being singletons. The specimen sequenced was tumor tissue. The receptors here all came from an adult with diffuse large B cell lymphoma.

The genes are TRBV4-2 and TRBJ2-1; no clear D. The germline V gene has CDR1 LGHNA and CDR2 YNFKEQ. Trimming removed 0 bases at V and 3 bases at J, with 12 bases between. This CDR3 has 16 residues. Here the CDR3 reads CASSQDSRGGYNEQFF. CDR3 DNA: TGTGCCAGCAGCCAAGACTCGCGCGGCGGCTACAATGAGCAGTTCTTC.

There are a few counts of this clone. V usage is TRBV7-8 and J usage is TRBJ1-1; 9 bases align to TRBD1. The J segment lost 5 bases and the V segment lost 5 bases, leaving 6 bases of the junction unmatched. The CDR3 has 14 amino acids. Germline values: CDR1 SGHVS, CDR2 FQNEAQ. CDR3 nucleotides: TGTGCCAGCAGCATGGGACAGGGAAAGACTGAAGCTTTCTTT. Protein sequence: CASSMGQGKTEAFF.

In its sample, this clone was seen a few times. The gene calls are TRBV7-9 and TRBJ2-1; a weak D match, TRBD1 (6 bases). The V end lost 1 base, the J end lost 7 bases, and 11 bases lay between the germline ends. Germline V gene data show CDR1 as SEHNR and CDR2 as FQNEAQ (reference sequence). The length of the CDR3 is 14 residues. The CDR3 DNA follows: TGTGCCAGCAGCTTAGTGGGGACACAGAATGAGCAGTTCTTC. It specifies CASSLVGTQNEQFF.

The chain has TRBV19 and TRBJ2-1; 10 positions match TRBD1. Germline assignment: CDR1 LNHDA and CDR2 SQIVND (reference sequence). There are 13 residues in the CDR3. V trimming: 4 bases; J trimming: 9 bases; junction bases outside the gene matches: 3. CDR3 bases: TGTGCCAGTAGTACGACAGGGGGCGGTGAGCAGTTCTTC. This codes for CASSTTGGGEQFF.

The rearrangement uses TRBV2 and TRBJ2-5, with TRBD1 matching 8 bases. V was clipped by 6 bases and J by 5 bases; unmatched bases: 8. Germline V lookup: CDR1 SNHLY, CDR2 FYNNEI. This CDR3 is built from 14 residues. The DNA of the CDR3 is TGTGCCAGCAGACGGGACAGGCTAAGCGAGACCCAGTACTTC. It codes for CASRRDRLSETQYF.

CDR3 in DNA: TGTACCAACAGTTTTTCCTCCACTAGCGAATTTTCCACAGATACGCAGTATTTT. Amino acid sequence: CTNSFSSTSEFSTDTQYF. The chain has TRBV28 and TRBJ2-3; TRBD2 matches 7 bases. CDR1 is MDHEN and CDR2 is SYDVKM in the germline V gene. This CDR3 has 18 amino acids.

The chain combines TRBV5-4 with TRBJ1-2; 8 bases are shared with TRBD1. V was pared by 4 bases and J by 4 bases, with 9 bases of the junction left unmatched. The CDR3 loop spans 15 amino acids. Germline CDR1 reads SGHNT; CDR2 reads YYREEE (reference sequence). CDR3 in amino acids: CASSPGQGIPYGYTF. CDR3 nucleotides: TGTGCCAGCAGCCCAGGACAGGGAATCCCCTATGGCTACACCTTC.

The rearrangement uses TRBV11-3 and TRBJ2-2; D may be TRBD1 (6 bases). The CDR3 is made up of 14 amino acids. Germline lookup yields CDR1 SGHNT and CDR2 YENEEA. V lost 1 base and J 4 bases, leaving 7 bases between the germline ends. The CDR3 spells CASSLVGGTGELFF. The DNA of the CDR3 is TGTGCCAGCAGCTTAGTAGGGGGCACCGGGGAGCTGTTTTTT.

The J gene is TRBJ2-1, the V gene TRBV29-1; possibly TRBD1 for D (5 bases). Germline CDR1 and CDR2: SQVTM and ANQGSEA. V gave up 5 bases and J gave up 7 bases, with 9 bases separating them. CDR3 length: 11 residues. The chain's CDR3 is CSVKRGNEQFF. The CDR3 nucleotides read TGCAGCGTTAAAAGGGGAAATGAGCAGTTCTTC.

V usage is TRBV27 and J usage is TRBJ2-1; 9 nucleotides line up with TRBD1. The CDR3 is 14 residues long. The trim removed 8 bases at V and 1 base at J, leaving 3 bases unmatched. CDR1 MNHEY and CDR2 SMNVEV come from the germline V gene (reference sequence). CDR3 protein: CASAGTGSYNEQFF. The CDR3 DNA is TGTGCCAGCGCAGGGACAGGGTCCTACAATGAGCAGTTCTTC.

The chain links TRBV28 to TRBJ2-7; 13 nucleotides match TRBD2. Germline-derived CDR1 and CDR2 are MDHEN and SYDVKM. V shed 6 bases, J shed 5 bases, and the junction held 7 bases outside the gene matches. The CDR3 is made up of 15 amino acids. CDR3: CASSLLAGGVHEQYF. The CDR3 nucleotides are TGTGCCAGCAGCCTACTAGCGGGAGGGGTCCACGAGCAGTACTTC.

The chain recombines TRBV2 with TRBJ2-5; the D gene is possibly TRBD1 (6 bases). Trimming cost V 6 bases and J 2 bases, with 16 bases left between them. The CDR3 extends over 15 amino acids. Germline V lookup: CDR1 SNHLY, CDR2 FYNNEI. CDR3 bases: TGTGCCAGCAGCCTTCTAACAGGGACACAAGAGACCCAGTACTTC. It translates to CASSLLTGTQETQYF.

The DNA of the CDR3 is TGTGCCAGCAGACAGGGACAGGGGTCAGGGTTCTTC. Residues: CASRQGQGSGFF. This chain links TRBV28 with TRBJ2-1; 10 bases agree with TRBD1. CDR1 and CDR2 from the germline V gene are MDHEN and SYDVKM. This CDR3 region has 12 residues. Trimming at V came to 6 bases and at J to 15 bases, leaving 8 bases not matched to a gene.

The J gene is TRBJ2-5, the V gene TRBV7-9, with D possibly TRBD2 on 6 matching bases. This CDR3 is built from 15 residues. Looked up from germline, CDR1 is SEHNR and CDR2 is FQNEAQ (reference sequence). Trimming removed 5 bases from V and 2 bases from J, with 15 bases in between. The CDR3 is CASSATRMAQETQYF. In DNA, the CDR3 is TGTGCCAGCAGCGCGACTAGAATGGCGCAAGAGACCCAGTACTTC.

V is TRBV6-1 and J is TRBJ1-5; TRBD1 matches 9 bases. CDR1 and CDR2 (germline): MNHNS, SASEGT. The V and J ends lost 4 bases and 7 bases, in that order; junction bases with no gene match: 8. The CDR3 is 15 residues long. CDR3 sequence reads: CASSGGQGWYQPQHF. CDR3 DNA sequence: TGTGCCAGCAGTGGGGGACAGGGATGGTACCAGCCCCAGCATTTT.

This clone was detected once. The V gene is TRBV7-3, the J gene TRBJ2-1, with 7 nucleotides matching TRBD2. CDR1 is SGHTA, CDR2 FQGTGA, per germline. After removal of 5 bases from V and 1 base from J, the junction contained 5 bases not matched to a gene. The CDR3 spans 15 residues. For the CDR3, the DNA is TGTGCCAGCAGCCCCCCAGCGGGGTCCTACAATGAGCAGTTCTTC. It specifies CASSPPAGSYNEQFF.

The chain carries TRBV5-1 and TRBJ1-5; D is undetermined. CDR3 length: 13 amino acids. CDR1 SGHRS and CDR2 YFSETQ come from the germline V gene. The V end was cut by 4 bases, the J end by 1 base, with 6 bases between. CDR3 loop: CASSEGSNQPQHF. DNA for the CDR3: TGCGCCAGCAGCGAGGGCAGCAATCAGCCCCAGCATTTT.

The chain carries TRBV27 and TRBJ2-1, with 13 bases aligning to TRBD2. Trimming removed 6 bases from V and 10 bases from J; junction bases left unmatched: 6. There are 14 residues in the CDR3. Germline-derived CDR1 and CDR2 are MNHEY and SMNVEV (reference sequence). CDR3: CASSQTSGGLEQFF. In nucleotides, the CDR3 is TGTGCCAGCAGCCAGACTAGCGGGGGGCTCGAGCAGTTCTTC.

Concerning this clone itself: One end of the junction does not line up with germline, which may come from a read error. The same CDR3 also results from other DNA sequences found in this sample. The V gene is TRBV7-2, the J gene TRBJ2-2; TRBD2 is a possible D gene (6 bases). Germline-derived CDR1 and CDR2 are SGHTA and FQGNSA. CDR3 length equals 14 residues. The CDR3 spells CASSLQPGTGELFF. The CDR3 DNA sequence: TGTGCCAGCAGCTTACAGCCAGGGACTGGGGAACTGTTTTTT.

The V gene is TRBV7-9, the J gene TRBJ2-7, with 7 bases lining up with TRBD1. This CDR3 has 13 amino acids. Germline V gives CDR1 SEHNR, CDR2 FQNEAQ (reference sequence). With V trimmed by 5 bases and J by 6 bases, 7 bases remained unmatched. CDR3 nucleotide sequence: TGTGCCAGCAGCATACAGGGGATTGTCGAGCAGTACTTC. Protein: CASSIQGIVEQYF.

V and J are TRBV29-1 and TRBJ1-2, with a possible D match to TRBD1 (5 bases). The CDR3 totals 12 residues. V lost 1 base to trimming and J lost 8 bases, with 11 bases between them. Germline CDR1 and CDR2: SQVTM and ANQGSEA. The CDR3 spells CSVEGGAGGYTF. CDR3 coding DNA: TGCAGCGTTGAAGGTGGGGCGGGGGGCTACACCTTC. Together with reference TRBV29-1 and TRBJ1-2, the CDR3 gives the full variable domain: SAVISQKPSRDICQRGTSLTIQCQVDSQVTMMFWYRQQPGQSLTLIATANQGSEATYESGFVIDKFPISRPNLTFSTLTVSNMSPEDSSIYLCSVEGGAGGYTFGSGTRLTVV.

The chain has TRBV11-2 and TRBJ2-7; TRBD1 aligns across 8 bases. CDR1 and CDR2 from the germline V gene are SGHAT and FQNNGV. The trim removed 5 bases at V and 3 bases at J, leaving 6 bases unmatched. The CDR3 totals 14 residues. The CDR3 sequence: CASSARQGYYEQYF. CDR3 nucleotides: TGTGCCAGCAGCGCGCGACAGGGGTACTACGAGCAGTACTTC.